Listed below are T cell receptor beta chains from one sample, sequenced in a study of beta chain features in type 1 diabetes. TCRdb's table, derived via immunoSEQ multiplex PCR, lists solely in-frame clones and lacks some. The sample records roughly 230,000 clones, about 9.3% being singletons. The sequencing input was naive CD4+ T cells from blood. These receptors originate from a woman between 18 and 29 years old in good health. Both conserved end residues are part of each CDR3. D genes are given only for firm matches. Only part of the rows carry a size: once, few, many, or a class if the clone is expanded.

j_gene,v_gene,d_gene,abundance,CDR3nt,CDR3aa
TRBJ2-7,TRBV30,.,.,TGTGCCTGGAAGTCGGGGTCCTACGAGCAGTACTTC,CAWKSGSYEQYF
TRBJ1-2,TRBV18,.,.,TGTGCCAGCTCACCCCCGTCCGGCGTCGGGGGCTACACCTTC,CASSPPSGVGGYTF
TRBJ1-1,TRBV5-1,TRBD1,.,TGCGCCAGCAGCTCGCCGGGACAGATGAACACTGAAGCTTTCTTT,CASSSPGQMNTEAFF
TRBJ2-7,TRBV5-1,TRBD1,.,TGCGCCAGCAGCCCCGGGACAGGGGGCAGCTACGAGCAGTACTTC,CASSPGTGGSYEQYF
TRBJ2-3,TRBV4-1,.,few,TGCGCCAGCAGCCAAGACGTTCAGCGGAGTAAGCTCGGTACGCAGTATTTT,CASSQDVQRSKLGTQYF
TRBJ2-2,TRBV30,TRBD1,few,TGTGCCTGGAGCAGAGGGGGACAGGGGGCGCGAAGCACCGGGGAGCTGTTTTTT,CAWSRGGQGARSTGELFF
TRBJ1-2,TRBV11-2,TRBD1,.,TGTGCCAGCAGAGGGACAGGGGTTAGCTATGGCTACACCTTC,CASRGTGVSYGYTF
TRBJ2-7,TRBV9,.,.,TGTGCCAGCAGCGAGAGGGACCGGGGGAACTACGAGCAGTACTTC,CASSERDRGNYEQYF
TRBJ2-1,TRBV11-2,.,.,TGTGCCAGCAGCTTAGGGTTGTCACAGAACAATGAGCAGTTCTTC,CASSLGLSQNNEQFF
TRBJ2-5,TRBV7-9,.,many,TGTGCCAGCAGCCCCCCGCGGGGTCAAGAGACCCAGTACTTC,CASSPPRGQETQYF
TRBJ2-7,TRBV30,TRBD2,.,TGTGCCTGGAGTACGGGACTAGCGGGAGTATACGAGCAGTACTTC,CAWSTGLAGVYEQYF
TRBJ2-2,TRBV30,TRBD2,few,TGTGCCTCCGGGACTAGCGGGGGGGCTGTCGGGGAGCTGTTTTTT,CASGTSGGAVGELFF
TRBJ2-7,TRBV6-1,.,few,TGTGCCAGCAGTGTCAGGGGTGCCTACGAGCAGTACTTC,CASSVRGAYEQYF
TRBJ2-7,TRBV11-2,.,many,TGTGCCAGCAGCAGTCCGGGAGCCTACGAGCAGTACTTC,CASSSPGAYEQYF
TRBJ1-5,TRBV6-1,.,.,TGTGCCAGCAGTGAAGGGGCGGGACAGCCCCAGCATTTT,CASSEGAGQPQHF
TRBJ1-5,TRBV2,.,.,TGTGCCAGCAGTGAAGCCCGGGGAAGGGCGCCCCAGCATTTT,CASSEARGRAPQHF
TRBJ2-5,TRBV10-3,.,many,TGTGCCATCAGTGAGCCCCGACAGAGGGAGACCCAGTACTTC,CAISEPRQRETQYF
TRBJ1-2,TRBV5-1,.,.,TGCGCCAGCAGCTGGACTGAGAACTATGGCTACACCTTC,CASSWTENYGYTF
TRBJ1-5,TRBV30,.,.,TGTGCCTTCTCGTATAGCAATCAGCCCCAGCATTTT,CAFSYSNQPQHF
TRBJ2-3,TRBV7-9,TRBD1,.,TGTGCCAGCAGCTCGGGGGACAGGATACTCGATACGCAGTATTTT,CASSSGDRILDTQYF
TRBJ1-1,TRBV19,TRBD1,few,TGTGCCAGTAGCCGGAGACAGGGCGGAACTGAAGCTTTCTTT,CASSRRQGGTEAFF
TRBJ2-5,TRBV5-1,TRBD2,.,TGCGCCAGCAGCCCGGGGACTAGCGGACAAGAGACCCAGTACTTC,CASSPGTSGQETQYF